This note documents a single T cell receptor (beta chain) sequence. This sample is drawn from a study of shared clonotypes between healthy human individuals. Study background: Donor composition was a couple of women and three men, aged 18 to 49.

Trimming removed 0 bases from V and 5 bases from J; junction bases left unmatched: 5. This CDR3 spans 15 amino acids. Germline CDR1 reads MNHEY; CDR2 reads SVGAGI. Naive CD8 cells comprised CD45RO-negative, CCR7-positively selected cells, excluding terminally differentiated effector memory CD45RA+ cells. Generated by immunoSEQ multiplex PCR, the TCRdb table keeps only in-frame clones and is missing some. The sample has some 2 million clones, over 85% seen once. The receptor comes from a man aged 18 to 35 in good health. The sequenced sample was naive CD8+ T cells sorted from blood. The rearrangement joins TRBV6-5 to TRBJ2-7; TRBD1 matches at 9 bases. In DNA form, the CDR3 reads TGTGCCAGCAGTTACTCCTGGGACAGGGACCACGAGCAGTACTTC. Translating gives CASSYSWDRDHEQYF.